These T cell receptor beta chains were read from a single sample in a study of control samples from healthy donors and cancer patients. Libraries were prepared by immunoSEQ multiplex PCR; TCRdb keeps only in-frame clonotypes and omits some of them. The sample holds about 67,000 clones, 70% to 90% seen once. The sequenced material came from PBMCs. All receptors derive from a woman between 50 and 59 years old with head and neck cancer. CDR3s include the opening cysteine and the closing phenylalanine or tryptophan. Fields, in order: clone size, J gene, D gene, V gene, CDR3 protein, CDR3 DNA. The D gene is left open where the match is weak. Clone size is shown for a subset of rows, as once, few, many or a class of expanded clone.

. TRBJ1-1 . TRBV12-3/TRBV12-4 CASSLSLLAAFF TGTGCCAGCAGTCTCTCACTCCTAGCAGCTTTCTTT
. TRBJ2-7 . TRBV2 CASTKTRDTNQGQYF TGTGCCAGCACCAAGACCCGGGACACCAACCAGGGGCAGTACTTC
. TRBJ1-5 TRBD1 TRBV19 CASMGGTGNQPQHF TGTGCCAGTATGGGCGGGACAGGTAATCAGCCCCAGCATTTT
. TRBJ1-2 TRBD1 TRBV9 CASSVVGQPMGYGYTF TGTGCCAGCAGCGTAGTGGGACAGCCGATGGGCTATGGCTACACCTTC
. TRBJ1-1 . TRBV30 CAWNLGPGGAEAFF TGTGCCTGGAACCTAGGACCGGGGGGAGCTGAAGCTTTCTTT
. TRBJ2-3 TRBD2 TRBV7-8 CASSLFGGLRLAGSTDTQYF TGTGCCAGCAGCTTATTCGGAGGGTTGCGACTAGCGGGGAGCACAGATACGCAGTATTTT
. TRBJ1-2 . TRBV2 CASNQDRYGYTF TGTGCCAGCAACCAGGACCGCTATGGCTACACCTTC
once TRBJ2-1 . TRBV25-1 CASSESRGWNNEQFF TGTGCCAGCAGTGAATCTAGGGGGTGGAACAATGAGCAGTTCTTC
. TRBJ1-4 . TRBV10-2 CASGGQGINEKLFF TGCGCCAGCGGAGGACAAGGGATTAATGAAAAACTGTTTTTT
. TRBJ1-5 . TRBV6-2/TRBV6-3 CASSYKLDQPQHF TGTGCCAGCAGTTACAAGCTAGATCAGCCCCAGCATTTT